This TCR beta chain derives from a study of tumor-infiltrating lymphocytes in primary liver carcinoma. Study outcomes and limitations: Lower overlap was observed for tumor-adjacent and tumor-blood pairs relative to tumor region pairs.

This clonotype was picked up many times. The target antigen is unknown. It was from approximately 20-30 mg of unsorted bulk tissue that RNA and DNA were co-extracted. Those sampled were patients whose primary liver carcinoma was treated by surgical resection. The CDR3 spans 15 residues. The germline V gene has CDR1 SGHRS and CDR2 YFSETQ. The trim removed 5 bases at V and 5 bases at J, leaving 7 bases unmatched. Using a constant-region primer together with ProtoScript II reverse transcriptase, TCR beta cDNA was made from approximately 0.55 ug of total RNA. Libraries for TCR beta were built through three nested multiplex PCR rounds, which together made up a slightly modified ARM-PCR procedure. The study ran its first two PCR rounds for around 10 cycles each, using TRBV1-TRBV30 forward primers and a C-beta reverse primer. TCRdb ran MiXCR on the multiplex PCR reads and lists one entry per CDR3 protein. Of about 100,000 distinct CDR3 sequences in the sample, about 70% are singletons; the top ten hold roughly 12%.

This chain links TRBV5-1 with TRBJ2-5; 12 nucleotides line up with TRBD2. The sequencing input was liver tumor tissue from sampling region 2. Subset reported: tumor region T2, inferior pole. This sequence originates from a woman aged 55-75 years with primary liver carcinoma and hepatitis B virus infection. In nucleotides, the CDR3 is TGCGCCAGCAGGACTAGCGGGAGCCAGGGGGAGACCCAGTACTTC. Its protein is CASRTSGSQGETQYF.